The entry that follows covers one TCR beta chain sequence. What it binds is not known. The sample belongs to a study of multiple sclerosis patients with progressive multifocal leukoencephalopathy. Sequencing was at survey level. The repertoire was sequenced with immunoSEQ multiplex PCR; TCRdb's copy has only in-frame clones and lacks some. The sample lists some 30,000 clones, 80% to 95% seen once, with about 1.8% in the top ten. Findings and limits, study-wide: Most PML patients had lower entropy, suggesting less diverse TRB repertoires.

This CDR3 is built from 14 residues. V was clipped by 0 bases and J by 7 bases; unmatched bases: 2. Germline assignment: CDR1 MNHEY and CDR2 SMNVEV (reference sequence). Time point specified: before natalizumab initiation. Before the first natalizumab infusion, T0 blood samples were taken. Sequenced material: PBMCs. The receptor's source is a young man with multiple sclerosis. This sequence joins TRBV27 and TRBJ1-4; the match to TRBD1 covers 7 bases. The CDR3 nucleotides read TGTGCCAGCAGTTTATCATCAGGGGGTGAAAAACTGTTTTTT. Translating it yields CASSLSSGGEKLFF.